Described below is a single TCR beta chain sequence and its context. This sample was included in a study of blood T cell repertoires in COVID-19. Study details: T cells, B-cell-depleted T cells, or PBMCs supplied cDNA or gDNA.

Assay: immunoSEQ multiplex PCR; the TCRdb copy retains only in-frame clones and omits some. The repertoire holds 64,000 or so clones, roughly four fifths seen once, with 10% to 15% in the top ten. The sample comprised peripheral blood. This TCR was recovered from a human donor in a cohort sampled during active COVID-19.

This chain's CDR3 is CASSLGASGNTIYF. The CDR3, as DNA: TGTGCCAGCAGTTTGGGGGCCTCTGGAAACACCATATATTTT. The chain is built from TRBV25-1 and TRBJ1-3; possible D gene TRBD1, 6 bases. V dropped 5 bases and J dropped 0 bases, with 8 bases sitting between them. The CDR3 is made up of 14 amino acids. Germline assignment: CDR1 MGHDK and CDR2 SYGVNS.